This passage covers 8 T cell receptor beta chains from one sample sequenced in a study of early T cells in non-severe SARS-CoV-2 infection (dated by TCRdb to 2020 to 2023). Libraries came from 5' RACE. The sequencer listed for this sample is NextSeq 500. Clones were called with MiXCR by TCRdb after fastp trimmed the public reads at Q25, and only in-frame beta chains were retained. Identical CDR3 protein sequences are pooled into one entry, listed with their most common genes and DNA. For this sample there are about 71,000 distinct CDR3 sequences; roughly 13% appear just once. Of the sample, about an eighth falls within the top ten clones. The sample consisted of whole blood. Receptor source: an adult who was a healthcare worker with PCR-confirmed SARS-CoV-2 infection or an uninfected control (not recorded which).

With respect to this clonotype: The junction departs from the called germline gene at one end, perhaps through a read error. This rearrangement joins TRBV7-9 to TRBJ1-6; D not resolved. The germline V gene has CDR1 SEHNR and CDR2 FQNEAQ (reference sequence). The CDR3 totals 14 residues. The CDR3, as DNA: TGTGCCAGCAGCTTGGACGGGTATAATTCACCCCTCCATTTT. Its translation: CASSLDGYNSPLHF.

In this sample, this clonotype turned up many times. V usage is TRBV20-1 and J usage is TRBJ2-1; no clear D. The CDR3 covers 11 residues. CDR1 DFQATT and CDR2 SNEGSKA come from the germline V gene (reference sequence). The CDR3 DNA is TGCAGCGCCACCCCAGCCCATGAGCAGTTCTTC. It yields the protein CSATPAHEQFF.

This clonotype was observed a handful of times. This rearrangement joins TRBV2 to TRBJ1-1; unclear D gene. The CDR3 has 11 residues. The germline CDR1 and CDR2 sequences are SNHLY and FYNNEI. V was shortened by 2 bases and J by 11 bases, with 9 bases between the two germline ends. This chain's CDR3 is CASSETLRAFF. In nucleotides, the CDR3 is TGTGCCAGCAGTGAAACACTAAGGGCTTTCTTT.

This clonotype was seen ten or more times. The chain is built from TRBV7-2 and TRBJ1-3, with TRBD1 as a possible D gene (5 bases). The V end was cut by 5 bases, the J end by 6 bases, with 17 bases between. This CDR3 is 15 amino acids long. The germline gives CDR1 SGHTA, CDR2 FQGNSA. This CDR3 is CASSPHGGRSNTIYF. Here the CDR3 DNA reads TGTGCCAGCAGCCCTCACGGGGGTCGATCAAACACCATATATTTT.

This clonotype was counted between two and nine times. The rearrangement links TRBV7-3 to TRBJ2-1, with D perhaps given as TRBD1 or TRBD2 (5 bases each). The CDR3 is 15 residues long. CDR1 and CDR2 from the germline V gene are SGHTA and FQGTGA. V shed 4 bases and J shed 7 bases, with 17 bases lying between them. The CDR3 spells CASSSQRGAGNEQFF. As DNA, the CDR3 is TGTGCCAGCAGCTCCCAGAGAGGGGCAGGGAATGAGCAGTTCTTC. Full variable domain (missing parts from reference TRBV7-3 and TRBJ2-1): GAGVSQTPSNKVTEKGKYVELRCDPISGHTALYWYRQSLGQGPEFLIYFQGTGAADDSGLPNDRFFAVRPEGSVSTLKIQRTERGDSAVYLCASSSQRGAGNEQFFGPGTRLTVL.

This clonotype appeared a few times. V and J are TRBV11-3 and TRBJ1-1; TRBD1 is a possible D gene (6 bases). Deletions cut 1 base from V and 1 base from J, with 7 bases between. CDR3 length: 14 residues. Germline V gives CDR1 SGHNT, CDR2 YENEEA. The CDR3 coding sequence is TGTGCCAGCAGCTTAGGACAGGAGAACACTGAAGCTTTCTTT. It encodes CASSLGQENTEAFF.

This clonotype appeared a few times. The chain uses TRBV18 and TRBJ2-1; the D call may be TRBD1 or TRBD2 (7 bases each). This CDR3 is 15 amino acids long. Trimming removed 2 bases from V and 8 bases from J, with 16 bases in between. Germline V gene lookup returns CDR1 KGHSH and CDR2 LQKENI. The CDR3 loop is CASSPAPGGGYEQFF. The CDR3 DNA is TGTGCCAGCTCACCAGCTCCAGGGGGGGGTTATGAGCAGTTCTTC.

This clonotype was counted only a few times. The V and J genes are TRBV7-6 and TRBJ1-1; TRBD1 agrees at 10 bases. This CDR3 has 13 residues. With 6 bases clipped from V and 7 bases from J, the junction kept 5 bases outside the gene matches. The germline V gene encodes CDR1 SGHVS and CDR2 FNYEAQ. The CDR3 DNA is TGTGCCAGCAGATTGGGACAGGGGAGTGAAGCTTTCTTT. Protein: CASRLGQGSEAFF.